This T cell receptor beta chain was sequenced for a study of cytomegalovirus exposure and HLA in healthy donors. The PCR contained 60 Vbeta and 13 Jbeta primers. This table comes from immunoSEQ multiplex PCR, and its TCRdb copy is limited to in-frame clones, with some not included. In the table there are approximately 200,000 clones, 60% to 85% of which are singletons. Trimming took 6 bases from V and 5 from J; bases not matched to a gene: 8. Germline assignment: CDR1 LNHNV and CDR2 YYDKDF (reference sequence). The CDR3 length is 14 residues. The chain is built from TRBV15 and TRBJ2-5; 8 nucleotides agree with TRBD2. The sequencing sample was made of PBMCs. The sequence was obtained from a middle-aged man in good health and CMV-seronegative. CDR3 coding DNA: TGTGCCACCAGAACTAGCGGAAGCTTGGAGACCCAGTACTTC. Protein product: CATRTSGSLETQYF.